The 3 T cell receptor beta chains below come from one sample, sequenced in a study of blood T cell repertoires in COVID-19 (TCRdb year 2020). Libraries were built with the immunoSEQ multiplex PCR assay. In TCRdb, the immuneACCESS table is reduced to in-frame sequences with V and J assigned. These tables do not hold every clone; where another copy was compared, an unresolved V gene accounts for under half, and the others remain unexplained. The sample table holds roughly 260,000 clones, of which around 90% were seen once. Roughly 2% of the sample lies in the top ten. The sample was peripheral blood. These receptors were taken from a woman aged 50 to 60 who had recovered from COVID-19.

The V call is TRBV5-1, the J call TRBJ2-7; TRBD1 agrees at 9 bases. This CDR3 contains 14 residues. V lost 4 bases and J lost 2; bases outside the gene matches: 4. The germline gives CDR1 SGHRS, CDR2 YFSETQ. This CDR3 reads CASSLTGGTYEQYF. DNA of the CDR3: TGCGCCAGCAGCCTAACAGGGGGCACCTACGAGCAGTACTTC.

This clone was seen only a few times. The chain combines TRBV13 with TRBJ1-2, with unresolved D. Trimming took 6 bases from V and 1 from J, leaving 21 bases between them. The CDR3 is made up of 17 amino acids. CDR1 PRHDT and CDR2 FYEKMQ come from the germline V gene (reference sequence). The CDR3 loop is CASSRRQITFLNYGYTF. The CDR3 DNA follows: TGTGCCAGCAGTAGAAGACAAATTACTTTTCTTAACTATGGCTACACCTTC.

This clone showed up just once. The CDR3 coding sequence is TGTGCCAGCAGTTTCTCCTCTGAAGCTTTCTTT. Translating gives CASSFSSEAFF. The chain is built from TRBV12-3 or TRBV12-4 and TRBJ1-1; D unresolved. Trimming cost V 3 bases and J 6 bases, with 5 bases left between them. The CDR3 runs 11 residues.